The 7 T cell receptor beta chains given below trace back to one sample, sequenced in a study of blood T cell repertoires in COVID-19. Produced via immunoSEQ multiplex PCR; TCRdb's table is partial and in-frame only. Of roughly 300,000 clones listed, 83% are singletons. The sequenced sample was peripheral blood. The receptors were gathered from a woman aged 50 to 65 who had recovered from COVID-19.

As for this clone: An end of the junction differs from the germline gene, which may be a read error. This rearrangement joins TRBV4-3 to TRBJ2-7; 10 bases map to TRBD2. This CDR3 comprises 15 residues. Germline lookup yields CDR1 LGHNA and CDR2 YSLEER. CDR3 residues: CASSEERGGRYEQYF. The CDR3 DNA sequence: TGCGCCAGCAGCGAAGAGCGGGGGGGCCGATACGAGCAGTACTTC.

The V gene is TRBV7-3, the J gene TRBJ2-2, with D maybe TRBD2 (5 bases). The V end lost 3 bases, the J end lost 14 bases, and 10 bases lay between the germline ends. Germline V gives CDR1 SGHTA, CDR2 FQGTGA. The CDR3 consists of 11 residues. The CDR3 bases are TGTGCCAGCAGCTTCCAAGAGGGCCTGTTTTTT. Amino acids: CASSFQEGLFF.

In nucleotides, the CDR3 is TGTGCCACCTCCGGGACAGGGTTCCAAGAGACCCAGTACTTC. As protein: CATSGTGFQETQYF. V usage is TRBV24-1 and J usage is TRBJ2-5, with 9 bases that match TRBD1. J was trimmed by 1 base and V by 9 bases; bases with no gene match: 5. This CDR3 has 14 amino acids. From germline, CDR1 is KGHDR and CDR2 SFDVKD.

CDR3 sequence (DNA): TGTGCCAGCACCCTCGGTCAGGGTAGCAGCACTGAAGCTTTCTTT. It encodes CASTLGQGSSTEAFF. The chain is built from TRBV7-2 and TRBJ1-1; weak D call: TRBD1 (5 bases). With 7 bases removed from V and 4 bases from J, the gap between germline ends came to 19 bases. This CDR3 comprises 15 residues. Germline V gene lookup returns CDR1 SGHTA and CDR2 FQGNSA.

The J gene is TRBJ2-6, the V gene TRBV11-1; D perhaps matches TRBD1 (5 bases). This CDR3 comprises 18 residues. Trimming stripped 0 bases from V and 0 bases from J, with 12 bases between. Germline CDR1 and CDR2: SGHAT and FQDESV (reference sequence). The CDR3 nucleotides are TGTGCCAGCAGCTTAGCTCAGGGCGGTTACTCTGGGGCCAACGTCCTGACTTTC. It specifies CASSLAQGGYSGANVLTF. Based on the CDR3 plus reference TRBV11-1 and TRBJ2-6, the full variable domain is EAEVAQSPRYKITEKSQAVAFWCDPISGHATLYWYRQILGQGPELLVQFQDESVVDDSQLPKDRFSAERLKGVDSTLKIQPAELGDSAMYLCASSLAQGGYSGANVLTFGAGSRLTVL.

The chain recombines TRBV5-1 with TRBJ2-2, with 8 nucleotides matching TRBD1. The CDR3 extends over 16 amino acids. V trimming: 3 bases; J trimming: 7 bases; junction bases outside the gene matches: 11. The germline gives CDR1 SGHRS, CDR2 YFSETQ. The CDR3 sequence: CASSSPATGVGGELFF. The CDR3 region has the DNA TGCGCCAGCAGCTCACCCGCGACAGGGGTTGGCGGGGAGCTGTTTTTT.

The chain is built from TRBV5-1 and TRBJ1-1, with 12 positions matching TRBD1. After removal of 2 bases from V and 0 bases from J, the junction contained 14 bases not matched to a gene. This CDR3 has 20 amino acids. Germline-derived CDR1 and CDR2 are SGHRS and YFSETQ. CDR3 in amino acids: CASSLPGQGAPETMNTEAFF. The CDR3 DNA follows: TGCGCCAGCAGCTTACCGGGACAGGGGGCTCCAGAGACTATGAACACTGAAGCTTTCTTT.